This T cell receptor (beta chain) was observed in a study of T cells in Graves' hyperthyroidism and ophthalmopathy. Across 18 months, stable Graves' hyperthyroidism was marked by no progression to ophthalmopathy. Hyperthyroidism, newly diagnosed and lasting under 2 months, affected patients aged 18 to 65. The ends were cut back, 3 bases at V and 7 bases at J, with 13 bases in the middle. Germline CDR1 reads DFQATT; CDR2 reads SNEGSKA (reference sequence). The CDR3 spans 13 residues. RNA transcripts gave rise to amplified TCR beta CDR3 regions. Researchers ran a first-round RT-PCR on the TCR CDR3 using the HTBI primer set. TCRdb recomputed calls from the multiplex PCR reads with MiXCR, one row per CDR3 protein. Found here are approximately 630,000 distinct CDR3 sequences, about 16% of them singletons; the top ten hold 3.8%. Findings of the study overall: From stable hyperthyroidism, ophthalmopathy was set apart by a 13 V-J model.

Notes on this clonotype: The antigen is not known.

The sample taken for sequencing was blood. The TCR sequence derives from a woman between 25 and 40 years old with Graves' hyperthyroidism. The chain has TRBV20-1 and TRBJ1-5; weak D call: TRBD1 (6 bases). The CDR3 DNA sequence: TGCAGTGCTAGGCTGGGGGCTAGGCAGCCCCAGCATTTT. It specifies CSARLGARQPQHF.